The rows below give T cell receptor beta chains drawn from one sample of a study of blood T cell repertoires in COVID-19. Repertoires were generated with immunoSEQ multiplex PCR, while TCRdb's copy carries only in-frame clones and drops some. This table has about 210,000 clones, approximately 80% appearing once. The sequenced sample consisted of PBMCs or T cells enriched from blood (not recorded which). These TCRs come from a woman aged 45 to 65 with acute COVID-19. CDR3s include the opening cysteine and the closing phenylalanine or tryptophan. The order of the fields is clone size, V gene, J gene, CDR3 length, D gene, CDR3 protein, CDR3 DNA. A D gene is named only where the DNA matches it firmly. The size field is filled for only some rows; it gives once, few, many or a size class.

-	TRBV5-1	TRBJ2-7	15	TRBD1	CASSWTGGDPTEQYF	TGCGCCAGCAGCTGGACAGGGGGCGACCCTACGGAGCAGTACTTC
-	TRBV10-3	TRBJ2-1	11	-	CAISRGANVFF	TGTGCCATCAGTCGGGGGGCCAACGTGTTCTTC
-	TRBV28	TRBJ1-5	16	TRBD1	CASSSNKLQGGQPQHF	TGTGCCAGCAGTTCTAATAAGTTACAGGGGGGTCAGCCCCAGCATTTT
-	TRBV7-8	TRBJ2-7	14	TRBD1	CASSLQGQGYEQYF	TGTGCCAGCAGCTTACAGGGACAGGGCTACGAGCAGTACTTC
-	TRBV19	TRBJ1-1	14	TRBD1	CAAKNGQGGTEAFF	TGTGCCGCTAAAAATGGACAGGGGGGAACTGAAGCTTTCTTT
-	TRBV18	TRBJ1-2	16	TRBD1	CASSPDGRGNYYGYTF	TGTGCCAGCTCACCGGATGGCAGGGGGAACTACTATGGCTACACCTTC
-	TRBV6-5	TRBJ1-1	15	TRBD1	CASRRRSTGAPEAFF	TGTGCCAGCAGGCGCCGATCGACAGGGGCTCCTGAAGCTTTCTTT
-	TRBV6-4	TRBJ2-7	15	TRBD1	CATKTTGQGTNEQYF	TGTGCCACGAAGACTACGGGACAGGGGACCAACGAGCAGTACTTC
few	TRBV9	TRBJ1-2	14	TRBD1	CASSPPDRGYGYTF	TGTGCCAGCAGCCCCCCTGACAGGGGCTATGGCTACACCTTC
few	TRBV6-2/TRBV6-3	TRBJ2-1	18	TRBD2	CASSFVTSGPSRNNEQFF	TGTGCCAGCAGTTTCGTCACTAGCGGGCCCAGCAGGAACAATGAGCAGTTCTTC
-	TRBV12-3/TRBV12-4	TRBJ2-7	11	-	CASGAGDEQYF	TGTGCCAGCGGGGCAGGGGACGAGCAGTACTTC
-	TRBV5-6	TRBJ1-2	13	-	CASSLGRAYGYTF	TGTGCCAGCAGCTTGGGGCGGGCCTATGGCTACACCTTC
-	TRBV19	TRBJ1-6	20	TRBD1	CASSAPRGDRVNSYNSPLHF	TGTGCCAGTAGTGCCCCCCGCGGGGACAGGGTTAACTCCTATAATTCACCCCTCCACTTT
few	TRBV5-3	TRBJ2-3	16	-	CARSLLAVPSTDTQYF	TGTGCCAGAAGCTTGTTGGCAGTACCTAGCACAGATACGCAGTATTTT
-	TRBV5-1	TRBJ2-1	16	TRBD1	CASSPKGQGAFNEQFF	TGCGCCAGCAGCCCCAAGGGACAGGGGGCGTTTAATGAGCAGTTCTTC
few	TRBV7-2	TRBJ1-4	16	-	CASSLVRTSTNEKLFF	TGTGCCAGCAGCTTAGTCCGGACATCAACTAATGAAAAACTGTTTTTT
-	TRBV6-5	TRBJ1-6	14	-	CASSFRHDNSPLHF	TGTGCCAGCAGTTTTCGACACGACAATTCACCCCTCCACTTT
few	TRBV7-8	TRBJ2-3	12	-	CASSLYSDTQYF	TGTGCCAGCAGCTTATACTCAGATACGCAGTATTTT
-	TRBV11-2	TRBJ2-7	13	-	CASSLGERGEQYF	TGTGCCAGCAGCTTAGGAGAACGGGGCGAGCAGTACTTC
-	TRBV4-2	TRBJ2-1	16	TRBD2	CASSQVGTSGYNEQFF	TGTGCCAGCAGCCAAGTCGGGACTAGCGGCTACAATGAGCAGTTCTTC
-	TRBV19	TRBJ2-7	17	TRBD1	CASSMVPSGTGGDEQYF	TGTGCCAGTAGTATGGTCCCGTCCGGGACAGGGGGCGACGAGCAGTACTTC
-	TRBV6-1	TRBJ1-1	15	-	CASSERSTMNTEAFF	TGTGCCAGCAGTGAACGATCGACAATGAACACTGAAGCTTTCTTT
-	TRBV3-1/TRBV3-2	TRBJ1-1	13	-	CASSQAGGTEAFF	TGTGCCAGCAGCCAAGCGGGTGGCACTGAAGCTTTCTTT
few	TRBV6-6	TRBJ2-7	16	-	CASSYSRGRSAYEQYF	TGTGCCAGCAGTTACTCCCGTGGCAGGTCTGCCTACGAGCAGTACTTC
-	TRBV25-1	TRBJ2-7	15	TRBD1	CASSEYGTGSYEQYF	TGTGCCAGCAGTGAATATGGGACAGGGTCCTACGAGCAGTACTTC
-	TRBV11-2	TRBJ2-7	15	TRBD2	CASSSTLAGGEEQYF	TGTGCCAGCAGCTCCACCTTAGCGGGAGGGGAAGAGCAGTACTTC
-	TRBV5-5	TRBJ2-1	15	TRBD2	CASSLSGRGINEQFF	TGTGCCAGCAGCTTGTCCGGGAGGGGTATAAATGAGCAGTTCTTC
-	TRBV28	TRBJ2-3	14	-	CASRRGTSTDTQYF	TGTGCCAGCAGGCGAGGGACTAGCACAGATACGCAGTATTTT
-	TRBV3-1/TRBV3-2	TRBJ1-3	15	TRBD1	CASSHLTGTGNTIYF	TGTGCCAGCAGCCACTTGACAGGGACTGGAAACACCATATATTTT
-	TRBV30	TRBJ1-1	12	TRBD1	CAWSPTGTEAFF	TGTGCCTGGAGCCCGACAGGGACTGAAGCTTTCTTT
-	TRBV7-2	TRBJ2-3	13	-	CASSLVREEAQYF	TGTGCCAGCAGCTTAGTCCGAGAAGAAGCGCAGTATTTT
-	TRBV28	TRBJ1-2	12	-	CASSLSGDGYTF	TGTGCCAGCAGTTTATCAGGGGATGGCTACACCTTC
-	TRBV6-5	TRBJ2-1	15	TRBD2	CASNTLAGGKYQQFF	TGTGCCAGCAACACACTAGCGGGGGGTAAATATCAGCAGTTCTTC
-	TRBV3-1/TRBV3-2	TRBJ2-5	15	TRBD2	CASSHRTSRQETQYF	TGTGCCAGCAGCCATAGGACTAGCAGACAAGAGACCCAGTACTTC
-	TRBV28	TRBJ2-6	18	TRBD2	CASTPGGGLKDGANVLTF	TGTGCCAGCACCCCAGGCGGGGGTTTGAAGGATGGGGCCAACGTCCTGACTTTC
-	TRBV19	TRBJ1-1	16	-	CASSMSTGRGVAEAFF	TGTGCCAGTAGTATGTCGACGGGGCGGGGTGTCGCTGAAGCTTTCTTT
once	TRBV5-5	TRBJ2-7	14	TRBD2	CASNYLAGNYEQYF	TGTGCCAGCAATTATCTAGCGGGAAACTACGAGCAGTACTTC
-	TRBV7-2	TRBJ1-5	16	TRBD1	CASSPETGRRVQPQHF	TGTGCCAGCAGCCCCGAGACAGGGAGGAGAGTTCAGCCCCAGCATTTT
-	TRBV5-6	TRBJ1-6	15	-	CASSSLRAQGSPLHF	TGTGCCAGCAGCTCCCTTAGGGCCCAGGGTTCACCCCTCCACTTT
-	TRBV5-1	TRBJ2-5	18	TRBD2	CASSLSASGGAGQETQYF	TGCGCCAGCAGCTTGTCGGCTAGCGGGGGCGCCGGCCAAGAGACCCAGTACTTC
-	TRBV4-1	TRBJ2-7	15	TRBD1	CASSRDRGSWNEQYF	TGCGCCAGCAGCCGAGACAGGGGGTCTTGGAACGAGCAGTACTTC
-	TRBV5-1	TRBJ2-3	13	-	CASSSASRDTQYF	TGCGCCAGCAGCAGCGCCAGCCGCGATACGCAGTATTTT
once	TRBV7-2	TRBJ2-3	15	TRBD2	CASRITSGSTDTQYF	TGTGCCAGCAGAATTACTAGCGGGAGCACAGATACGCAGTATTTT
-	TRBV7-2	TRBJ2-7	14	-	CASSLAPRLYEQYF	TGTGCCAGCAGCTTAGCTCCCAGACTCTACGAGCAGTACTTC
-	TRBV7-2	TRBJ2-3	16	TRBD2	CASSLGGSGGTDTQYF	TGTGCCAGCAGCTTAGGAGGTAGCGGGGGCACAGATACGCAGTATTTT
-	TRBV7-3	TRBJ2-1	17	TRBD2	CASSLGLAGAFNNEQFF	TGTGCCAGCAGCTTAGGACTAGCGGGAGCATTCAACAATGAGCAGTTCTTC
few	TRBV4-3	TRBJ1-2	16	TRBD1	CASSQQRQGANYGYTF	TGCGCCAGCAGCCAACAGCGACAGGGGGCGAACTATGGCTACACCTTC
-	TRBV19	TRBJ2-2	16	-	CASTVGQNLYTGELFF	TGTGCCAGCACAGTGGGGCAGAACCTTTACACCGGGGAGCTGTTTTTT
-	TRBV5-1	TRBJ2-7	14	TRBD1	CASSFQTGQGDFNF	TGCGCCAGCAGCTTCCAAACGGGACAGGGAGATTTTAACTTC
-	TRBV3-1/TRBV3-2	TRBJ2-2	16	-	CASSPRRQRNTGELFF	TGTGCCAGCAGCCCGCGGAGGCAGAGGAACACCGGGGAGCTGTTTTTT
once	TRBV5-1	TRBJ1-1	14	-	CASSFGAEDTEAFF	TGCGCCAGCAGCTTTGGGGCCGAGGACACTGAAGCTTTCTTT
-	TRBV5-8	TRBJ2-7	15	-	CASSAGRLVAYEQYF	TGTGCCAGCAGCGCGGGAAGACTAGTAGCCTACGAGCAGTACTTC
-	TRBV18	TRBJ1-5	17	TRBD1	CASSPGRGQNSNQPQHF	TGTGCCAGCTCACCGGGGCGGGGACAGAATAGCAATCAGCCCCAGCATTTT
-	TRBV15	TRBJ2-1	15	-	CATSREGLHQDEQFF	TGTGCCACCAGCAGAGAGGGGCTCCACCAGGATGAGCAGTTCTTC
-	TRBV7-8	TRBJ2-7	14	TRBD1	CASSVTGISYEQYF	TGTGCCAGCAGCGTGACAGGGATCTCCTACGAGCAGTACTTC